This T cell receptor beta chain was retrieved from a study of blood T cell repertoires in COVID-19. On the study more broadly: Samples of COVID-19 (acute and convalescent) were obtained from the United States, Italy and Spain. Nucleic acid was either cDNA or gDNA, and it came from T cells, B-cell-depleted T cells, or PBMCs.

In the authors' methods: Amplified reference gene primers provided the basis for estimating nucleated cell counts. Sequenced by immunoSEQ multiplex PCR; TCRdb stores in-frame clones only, minus some. The DNA was the basis for D and trimming; V, J and clone size are from that table. The repertoire consists of a few hundred thousand clones, with 86% occurring once and the leading ten covering approximately 2%. Trimming shortened V by 4 bases and J by 10 bases, and 13 bases separated the two germline ends. The CDR3 has 13 amino acids. Germline V CDR1 and CDR2: MDHEN, SYDVKM. The receptor comes from a man aged 25 to 40 with active or convalescent COVID-19. Sequencing input: peripheral blood. This chain connects TRBV28 to TRBJ1-4; D is possibly TRBD1 (5 bases). CDR3 region: CASSYTQGAKLFF. The DNA of the CDR3 is TGTGCCAGCAGTTATACTCAGGGTGCAAAACTGTTTTTT.